Listed below are T cell receptor beta chains from one sample, sequenced in a study of CD8+ T cells in alopecia areata. Data came from immunoSEQ multiplex PCR; TCRdb stores just in-frame clones and leaves some out. Of 100,000 to 150,000 clones listed, around 50% are singletons. The sequenced sample consisted of NKG2D-low CD8+ T cells sorted from blood. The receptors originated from a human donor with alopecia areata. The CDR3 runs from the conserved cysteine through the conserved F or W. The D gene is left open where the match is weak. A clone size is listed for some rows: how often the clone was seen (once, few, many), or a class if it is expanded.

v_call: TRBV27
j_call: TRBJ1-5
clone_size: .
d_call: TRBD1
cdr3_nt: TGTGCCAGCAGTTCTCTCGACAGGGGCCGCCAGCCCCAGCATTTT
cdr3_aa: CASSSLDRGRQPQHF

v_call: TRBV29-1
j_call: TRBJ1-1
clone_size: .
d_call: .
cdr3_nt: TGCAGCGTTGAATCGGAACTGAACACTGAAGCTTTCTTT
cdr3_aa: CSVESELNTEAFF

v_call: TRBV2
j_call: TRBJ2-3
clone_size: .
d_call: .
cdr3_nt: TGTGCCAGCAGTGGAGAGTTAGCAGATACGCAGTATTTT
cdr3_aa: CASSGELADTQYF

v_call: TRBV5-1
j_call: TRBJ2-7
clone_size: .
d_call: TRBD1
cdr3_nt: TGCGCCAGCAGGTCGACAGGGACCTACGAGCAGTACTTC
cdr3_aa: CASRSTGTYEQYF

v_call: TRBV30
j_call: TRBJ2-5
clone_size: .
d_call: .
cdr3_nt: TGTGCCTGGAGTGTAAACGAGGAGACCCAGTACTTC
cdr3_aa: CAWSVNEETQYF

v_call: TRBV14
j_call: TRBJ1-1
clone_size: few
d_call: .
cdr3_nt: TGTGCCAGCAGCCTAACAAGTGGTTCCACTGAAGCTTTCTTT
cdr3_aa: CASSLTSGSTEAFF

v_call: TRBV29-1
j_call: TRBJ1-1
clone_size: few
d_call: .
cdr3_nt: TGCAGCGTTGATGGGCGGTCGGGCACTGAAGCTTTCTTT
cdr3_aa: CSVDGRSGTEAFF

v_call: TRBV28
j_call: TRBJ2-7
clone_size: .
d_call: .
cdr3_nt: TGTGCCAGCAGCCCGCCTGATTCCTACGAGCAGTACTTC
cdr3_aa: CASSPPDSYEQYF

v_call: TRBV4-2
j_call: TRBJ2-7
clone_size: .
d_call: TRBD2
cdr3_nt: TGTGCCAGCAGCCAAGAACTAGCGGGGGATGAGCAGTACTTC
cdr3_aa: CASSQELAGDEQYF

v_call: TRBV25-1
j_call: TRBJ1-5
clone_size: .
d_call: TRBD1
cdr3_nt: TGTGCCAGCAGTGGGGACAGGGAGTGGCCCCAGCATTTT
cdr3_aa: CASSGDREWPQHF

v_call: TRBV30
j_call: TRBJ2-5
clone_size: few
d_call: .
cdr3_nt: TGTGCCTGGAGTGTACGCCCAAAGATTGAGACCCAGTACTTC
cdr3_aa: CAWSVRPKIETQYF

v_call: TRBV9
j_call: TRBJ1-2
clone_size: once
d_call: .
cdr3_nt: TGTGCCAGCAGCGTAGGTCAGGGAGACTATGGCTACACCTTC
cdr3_aa: CASSVGQGDYGYTF

v_call: TRBV9
j_call: TRBJ2-7
clone_size: .
d_call: .
cdr3_nt: TGTGCCAGCAGCGTGGGCGAAGAGTACGAGCAGTACTTC
cdr3_aa: CASSVGEEYEQYF

v_call: TRBV4-1
j_call: TRBJ2-7
clone_size: .
d_call: .
cdr3_nt: TGCGCCAGCAGCCAAGGAGGAGGTACCGAGCAGTACTTC
cdr3_aa: CASSQGGGTEQYF

v_call: TRBV2
j_call: TRBJ2-7
clone_size: .
d_call: TRBD1
cdr3_nt: TGTGCCAGCAGTAAGGGGGCACACTCAATTAACTACGAGCAGTACTTC
cdr3_aa: CASSKGAHSINYEQYF

v_call: TRBV5-6
j_call: TRBJ2-7
clone_size: .
d_call: .
cdr3_nt: TGTGCCAGCAGCGAGGGCACCGGATACGAGCAGTACTTC
cdr3_aa: CASSEGTGYEQYF

v_call: TRBV28
j_call: TRBJ2-2
clone_size: .
d_call: .
cdr3_nt: TGTGCCAGCTTGGCCAACACCGGGGAGCTGTTTTTT
cdr3_aa: CASLANTGELFF

v_call: TRBV9
j_call: TRBJ2-3
clone_size: .
d_call: .
cdr3_nt: TGTGCCAGCAGCGTAGGGGGGTCCTCCTCTCCTACGCAGTATTTT
cdr3_aa: CASSVGGSSSPTQYF

v_call: TRBV2
j_call: TRBJ2-7
clone_size: .
d_call: .
cdr3_nt: TGTGCCAGCAGTTCACACGAGCAGTACTTC
cdr3_aa: CASSSHEQYF

v_call: TRBV5-4
j_call: TRBJ2-1
clone_size: few
d_call: .
cdr3_nt: TGTGCCAGCAGCTTTTCTGGAGAGGAGCAGTTCTTC
cdr3_aa: CASSFSGEEQFF

v_call: TRBV29-1
j_call: TRBJ2-2
clone_size: few
d_call: .
cdr3_nt: TGCAGCGTTGAAGTCAACTACCCGAACACCGGGGAGCTGTTTTTT
cdr3_aa: CSVEVNYPNTGELFF

v_call: TRBV28
j_call: TRBJ2-7
clone_size: few
d_call: .
cdr3_nt: TGTGCCAGCAGTGAACACAATTACGAGCAGTACTTC
cdr3_aa: CASSEHNYEQYF

v_call: TRBV29-1
j_call: TRBJ2-7
clone_size: .
d_call: .
cdr3_nt: TGCAGCGTCGCCGGGGTGTACGAGCAGTACTTC
cdr3_aa: CSVAGVYEQYF

v_call: TRBV29-1
j_call: TRBJ2-1
clone_size: .
d_call: .
cdr3_nt: TGCAGCGTGGAGGGTGGCAGGGGTAATGAGCAGTTCTTC
cdr3_aa: CSVEGGRGNEQFF

v_call: TRBV30
j_call: TRBJ2-7
clone_size: few
d_call: .
cdr3_nt: TGTGCCTGGAGCGCGGGACTTTACGAGCAGTACTTC
cdr3_aa: CAWSAGLYEQYF

v_call: TRBV7-8
j_call: TRBJ2-1
clone_size: .
d_call: .
cdr3_nt: TGTGCCAGCAACCCGGGTACCTACAATGAGCAGTTCTTC
cdr3_aa: CASNPGTYNEQFF

v_call: TRBV27
j_call: TRBJ2-1
clone_size: .
d_call: .
cdr3_nt: TGTGCCAGCAGTGCCAGTGATGAGCAGTTCTTC
cdr3_aa: CASSASDEQFF

v_call: TRBV29-1
j_call: TRBJ2-1
clone_size: few
d_call: TRBD2
cdr3_nt: TGCAGCGTTGGACTAGCGGGAGGAAAAATGTACGATGAGCAGTTCTTC
cdr3_aa: CSVGLAGGKMYDEQFF

v_call: TRBV29-1
j_call: TRBJ1-1
clone_size: .
d_call: .
cdr3_nt: TGCAGCGTTGCGGGAGACCATAGGGAATCTTTCTTT
cdr3_aa: CSVAGDHRESFF

v_call: TRBV21-1
j_call: TRBJ2-3
clone_size: few
d_call: .
cdr3_nt: TGTGCCAGCACCACAGCTAACCCTAGCACAGATACGCAGTATTTT
cdr3_aa: CASTTANPSTDTQYF

v_call: TRBV7-9
j_call: TRBJ2-1
clone_size: .
d_call: .
cdr3_nt: TGTGCCAGCAGCGGACGGACGCCTCAAGAGCAGTTCTTC
cdr3_aa: CASSGRTPQEQFF

v_call: TRBV30
j_call: TRBJ2-1
clone_size: .
d_call: TRBD2
cdr3_nt: TGTGCCTGGCGGGAGGGGACTAGCGCCTACAATGAGCAGTTCTTC
cdr3_aa: CAWREGTSAYNEQFF

v_call: TRBV29-1
j_call: TRBJ1-1
clone_size: .
d_call: .
cdr3_nt: TGCACCGCGCCGAAAATGGGCACTGAAGCTTTCTTT
cdr3_aa: CTAPKMGTEAFF

v_call: TRBV11-2
j_call: TRBJ2-7
clone_size: .
d_call: .
cdr3_nt: TGTGCCAGCAGCGCAGGAGGGGAGCAGTACTTC
cdr3_aa: CASSAGGEQYF

v_call: TRBV30
j_call: TRBJ2-1
clone_size: .
d_call: .
cdr3_nt: TGTGCCTGGACGAGGGATAGCGGCTTCTCCTACAATGAGCAGTTCTTC
cdr3_aa: CAWTRDSGFSYNEQFF

v_call: TRBV18
j_call: TRBJ2-7
clone_size: .
d_call: .
cdr3_nt: TGTGCCAGCTCACCCGTTAGCTCCTACGAGCAGTACTTC
cdr3_aa: CASSPVSSYEQYF

v_call: TRBV28
j_call: TRBJ2-5
clone_size: .
d_call: .
cdr3_nt: TGTGCCTCCTCGTCCAGTGTAGAGACCCAGTACTTC
cdr3_aa: CASSSSVETQYF

v_call: TRBV29-1
j_call: TRBJ2-1
clone_size: .
d_call: .
cdr3_nt: TGCGGAGGGAGAGGGGGTACTAATGAGCAGTTCTTC
cdr3_aa: CGGRGGTNEQFF

v_call: TRBV11-2
j_call: TRBJ2-7
clone_size: .
d_call: TRBD2
cdr3_nt: TGTGCCAGCAGCTTAAGCGGGAATAGGAGGGAGCAGTACTTC
cdr3_aa: CASSLSGNRREQYF

v_call: TRBV7-9
j_call: TRBJ2-5
clone_size: .
d_call: TRBD1
cdr3_nt: TGTGCCAGCAGCATCCTACAGGGGGAAGAGACCCAGTACTTC
cdr3_aa: CASSILQGEETQYF

v_call: TRBV7-9
j_call: TRBJ2-7
clone_size: .
d_call: TRBD1
cdr3_nt: TGTGCCAGCAGCTTGGGGGACAGCGGCCCCATCTACGAGCAGTACTTC
cdr3_aa: CASSLGDSGPIYEQYF

v_call: TRBV5-6
j_call: TRBJ2-5
clone_size: few
d_call: TRBD1
cdr3_nt: TGTGCCAGCAGCATTCACAACGACAGGGGAAAAGAGACCCAGTACTTC
cdr3_aa: CASSIHNDRGKETQYF

v_call: TRBV2
j_call: TRBJ1-2
clone_size: .
d_call: .
cdr3_nt: TGTGCCAGCAGTGGGGTAGAGGGCTACACCTTC
cdr3_aa: CASSGVEGYTF

v_call: TRBV5-6
j_call: TRBJ2-3
clone_size: .
d_call: .
cdr3_nt: TGTGCCAGCAGCTCTTCGTTAGTGGATACGCAGTATTTT
cdr3_aa: CASSSSLVDTQYF

v_call: TRBV6-6
j_call: TRBJ1-2
clone_size: .
d_call: .
cdr3_nt: TGTGCCAGCAGTTACTCGAGGGATGGCTACACCTTC
cdr3_aa: CASSYSRDGYTF

v_call: TRBV29-1
j_call: TRBJ2-3
clone_size: .
d_call: .
cdr3_nt: TGCAGCGTTGGCGGAGAGGGAGGAAGCACAGATACGCAGTATTTT
cdr3_aa: CSVGGEGGSTDTQYF

v_call: TRBV7-9
j_call: TRBJ2-7
clone_size: .
d_call: .
cdr3_nt: TGTGCCAGCAGCAAGGACAGCTACGAGCAGTACTTC
cdr3_aa: CASSKDSYEQYF

v_call: TRBV18
j_call: TRBJ2-5
clone_size: .
d_call: .
cdr3_nt: TGTGCCAGCTCACCCCCTGCAAAAGGGAGAGAGACCCAGTACTTC
cdr3_aa: CASSPPAKGRETQYF

v_call: TRBV27
j_call: TRBJ2-7
clone_size: .
d_call: TRBD2
cdr3_nt: TGTGCCAGCAGCCCCCGACTAGCGCAATCCTACGAGCAGTACTTC
cdr3_aa: CASSPRLAQSYEQYF